The entry below describes one TCR beta chain. This record comes from a study of blood T cell repertoires in COVID-19. Study-wide context: COVID-19 samples collected from the United States, Italy and Spain covered acute and convalescent phases.

TCRdb's copy holds only in-frame clones and misses some; the assay was immunoSEQ multiplex PCR. Of fewer than 110,000 clones detected, roughly 90% appear once; the ten largest clones hold 3.5%. Germline CDR1 is MNHEY and CDR2 is SVGAGI. V lost 5 bases to trimming and J lost 0 bases, with 11 bases between them. The CDR3 length is 15 residues. Sequencing input: peripheral blood. The rearrangement joins TRBV6-5 to TRBJ2-1; the D is unclear. The clonotype originates from an older woman with acute or convalescent COVID-19. CDR3 protein: CASSTDLSSYNEQFF. The CDR3 DNA reads TGTGCCAGCAGTACAGACCTCAGCTCCTACAATGAGCAGTTCTTC.